The present TCR beta chain was sequenced within a study of yellow fever vaccine responses in identical twins (dated by TCRdb to about 2018). Describing the broader study: In the study, vaccine-responding T cell clones were precisely tracked in identical twins.

Trimming costs V 5 bases and J 3 bases, and their ends lie 13 bases apart. The CDR3 starts with the cysteine, ends with the phenylalanine, and has 14 residues. Of all the DNA, just the CDR3 is kept, 42 bases in frame from base 1. As encoded in the germline V gene (reference sequence), CDR1 is SGHAT while CDR2 is FQDESV. Points on this clonotype: The specificity of this receptor is unknown. Base qualities are not recorded, but no much larger clone differs from it by a single base.

Overall results and qualifications from the work: The authors reported that the T cell response to vaccination in identical twins appeared partly convergent and partly personalized.

The library was obtained by RT-PCR. The listed sequencing device is Illumina HiSeq 2500. In-frame beta chains were kept once TCRdb had trimmed the public reads at Q25 with fastp and called clones with MiXCR. Rows are unified per CDR3 protein, each entry keeping the most common DNA and genes. The sample table lists approximately 540 distinct CDR3 sequences, around 86% of them with a count of one. In total, the top ten clones hold approximately 13% of the sample. This receptor was identified in a woman between 18 and 29 years old who received the yellow fever vaccine. Donor details come from another sample of the same person, matched by shared clones. Material: T cells from blood (PBMCs), unsorted or a sorted subset (not recorded which), obtained before or after yellow fever vaccination (not recorded which). The V gene is TRBV11-1 and the J gene is TRBJ2-5; the D segment could be TRBD2, given 6 matching bases. The CDR3 protein: CASSETSYEETQYF. The nucleotide sequence reads as follows: TGTGCCAGCAGCGAAACTAGCTACGAAGAGACCCAGTACTTC.